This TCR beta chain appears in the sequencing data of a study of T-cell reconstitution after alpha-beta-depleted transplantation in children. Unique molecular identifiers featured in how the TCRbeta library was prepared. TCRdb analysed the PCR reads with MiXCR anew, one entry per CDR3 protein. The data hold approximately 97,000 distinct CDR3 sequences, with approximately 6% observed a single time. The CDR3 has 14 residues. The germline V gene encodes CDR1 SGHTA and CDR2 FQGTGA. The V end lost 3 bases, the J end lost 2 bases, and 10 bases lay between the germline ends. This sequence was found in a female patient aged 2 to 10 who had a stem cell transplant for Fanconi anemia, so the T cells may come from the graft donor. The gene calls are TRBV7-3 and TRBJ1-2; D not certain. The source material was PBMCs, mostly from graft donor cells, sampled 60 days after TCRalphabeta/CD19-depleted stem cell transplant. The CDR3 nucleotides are TGTGCCAGCAGCTTCTCCGGCACGAACTATGGCTACACCTTC. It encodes CASSFSGTNYGYTF.